This T cell receptor beta chain was observed in a study of cytomegalovirus exposure and HLA in healthy donors. Across the study: Unique TCR beta sequences numbering approximately 120 million came from 150 million to 200 million T cells in an earlier analysis. Study outcomes and limitations: One variant, a missense change in DCLRE1C, was linked in a later analysis to TCR beta V- and J-gene trimming. Common viral pathogens seemed, in a later analysis, to connect with several of the most significant clusters. Equally common other TCR beta chains were less clonally expanded than HLA-associated ones, a later analysis found.

Germline V CDR1 and CDR2: SGDLS, YYNGEE. The CDR3 extends over 16 amino acids. The V and J ends lost 4 bases and 0 bases, in that order; junction bases with no gene match: 7. The PCR used 60 Vbeta and 13 Jbeta primers. TCRdb's copy holds only in-frame clones and misses some; the assay was immunoSEQ multiplex PCR. The sample yields fewer than 150,000 clones, 73% seen once. Remarks on this clone: What it recognizes is unknown.

Sequencing was performed on PBMCs. The receptor was derived from a woman aged 40 to 55 in good health and CMV-seronegative. V usage is TRBV9 and J usage is TRBJ2-3; 8 bases line up with TRBD2. The CDR3 reads CASSTRGGGSTDTQYF. The CDR3 DNA reads TGTGCCAGCAGCACCCGGGGCGGGGGGAGCACAGATACGCAGTATTTT. Full variable domain (remainder filled in from reference TRBV9 and TRBJ2-3): DSGVTQTPKHLITATGQRVTLRCSPRSGDLSVYWYQQSLDQGLQFLIQYYNGEERAKGNILERFSAQQFPDLHSELNLSSLELGDSALYFCASSTRGGGSTDTQYFGPGTRLTVL.